The 15 T cell receptor beta chains presented below share a single source sample, sequenced in a study of early stage breast cancer tumors. Assay: immunoSEQ multiplex PCR; the TCRdb copy retains only in-frame clones and omits some. This sample has fewer than 70,000 clones, with around three quarters found just once. Sequencing was done on a sample of blood. The receptors derive from a young adult with breast cancer.

This chain joins TRBV4-3 and TRBJ2-7; D is unclear. CDR3 length equals 18 residues. V lost 0 bases and J 3 bases, leaving 21 bases between the germline ends. Germline lookup yields CDR1 LGHNA and CDR2 YSLEER. CDR3 nucleotide sequence: TGCGCCAGCAGCCAAGATCCCCCCGTGGACCAGGCCTTCTACGAGCAGTACTTC. It translates to CASSQDPPVDQAFYEQYF.

V is TRBV29-1 and J is TRBJ2-1; a possible D gene is TRBD2 (6 bases). The V end lost 2 bases, the J end lost 6 bases, and 26 bases lay between the germline ends. Germline CDR1 is SQVTM and CDR2 is ANQGSEA. The CDR3 runs to 18 residues. CDR3 sequence reads: CSVESGIGGEQRINEQFF. The CDR3, as DNA: TGCAGCGTTGAATCGGGTATAGGAGGGGAACAGCGAATCAATGAGCAGTTCTTC.

The chain links TRBV2 to TRBJ2-7; no definite D call. Germline loops: CDR1 SNHLY, CDR2 FYNNEI. Trimming took 3 bases from V and 5 from J, leaving 8 bases between them. This CDR3 contains 12 residues. CDR3 nucleotides: TGTGCCAGCAGTGATTGGGGTAACGAGCAGTACTTC. Its translation: CASSDWGNEQYF.

The chain carries TRBV10-2 and TRBJ1-2, with TRBD1 as a possible D gene (5 bases). Trimming removed 5 bases from V and 4 bases from J, with 14 bases in between. CDR3 length equals 14 residues. CDR1 and CDR2 (germline): WSHSY, SAAADI. CDR3 in DNA: TGCGCCAGCAGTCAAATTGACAGAGGCTATGGCTACACCTTC. This gives the protein CASSQIDRGYGYTF.

The chain links TRBV29-1 to TRBJ2-2; 10 nucleotides align to TRBD2. The CDR3 is 15 residues long. The V segment lost 7 bases and the J segment 6 bases; nucleotides outside the gene matches: 11. Germline assignment: CDR1 SQVTM and CDR2 ANQGSEA. The CDR3: CSAQGGLARAGELFF. The DNA for the CDR3 is TGCAGCGCCCAAGGGGGACTAGCGAGAGCCGGGGAGCTGTTTTTT.

The CDR3 loop reads CASNKNTEAFF. CDR3 nucleotide sequence: TGTGCCAGCAATAAGAACACTGAAGCTTTCTTT. This chain joins TRBV6-5 and TRBJ1-1; D gene ambiguous. Trimming cost V 7 bases and J 1 base, with 4 bases left between them. The CDR3 is 11 residues long. CDR1 MNHEY and CDR2 SVGAGI come from the germline V gene.

In its sample, this clone was seen once. The chain combines TRBV14 with TRBJ2-3; perhaps TRBD1 as D (5 bases). The V gene lost 5 bases and the J gene lost 0 bases, with 9 bases spanning the gap. This CDR3 has 14 amino acids. The germline V gene encodes CDR1 SGHDN and CDR2 FVKESK. The CDR3 DNA reads as TGTGCCAGCAGCGGTGCAGGGAGCACAGATACGCAGTATTTT. It specifies CASSGAGSTDTQYF.

The chain employs TRBV5-4 and TRBJ2-7, with 9 bases identical to TRBD2. This CDR3 has 14 residues. With 2 bases clipped from V and 6 bases from J, the junction kept 6 bases outside the gene matches. CDR1 is SGHNT, CDR2 YYREEE, per germline (reference sequence). CDR3 DNA sequence: TGTGCCAGCAGCTTCGCTAGCGGGAACTCCGAGCAGTACTTC. It encodes CASSFASGNSEQYF.

The chain employs TRBV2 and TRBJ1-1; perhaps TRBD1 as D (6 bases). V lost 1 base to trimming and J lost 2 bases, with 11 bases between them. Germline loops: CDR1 SNHLY, CDR2 FYNNEI. The CDR3 has 15 amino acids. CDR3 region: CASSEEGGPNTEAFF. CDR3 sequence (DNA): TGTGCCAGCAGTGAAGAAGGGGGACCCAACACTGAAGCTTTCTTT.

This chain links TRBV7-6 with TRBJ1-4, with D maybe TRBD1 (5 bases). The V gene's germline CDR1 is SGHVS and CDR2 FNYEAQ. V lost 5 bases, J lost 0 bases, and 7 bases lay in between. There are 14 residues in the CDR3. The CDR3 DNA sequence: TGTGCCAGCAGCCTGACAGCAACTAATGAAAAACTGTTTTTT. Translated, it gives CASSLTATNEKLFF.

The chain couples TRBV9 to TRBJ2-3; 13 bases match TRBD2. J was trimmed by 5 bases and V by 10 bases; bases with no gene match: 10. The CDR3 totals 15 residues. From germline, CDR1 is SGDLS and CDR2 YYNGEE. CDR3 amino acids: CAGEGLAGVVDTQYF. The DNA of the CDR3 is TGTGCCGGTGAAGGACTAGCGGGAGTTGTAGATACGCAGTATTTT.

V is TRBV7-2 and J is TRBJ2-7; no clear D gene. The CDR3 contains 12 residues. The germline V gene encodes CDR1 SGHTA and CDR2 FQGNSA. V was clipped by 6 bases and J by 6 bases, with 12 bases between them. CDR3 amino acids: CASSLSLVEQYF. The CDR3 DNA reads TGTGCCAGCAGTCTGTCCCTCGTCGAGCAGTACTTC.

The chain has TRBV11-3 and TRBJ2-1; 9 positions agree with TRBD2. Trimming took 1 base from V and 0 from J; bases not matched to a gene: 4. From germline, CDR1 is SGHNT and CDR2 YENEEA. The CDR3 runs to 17 residues. As DNA, the CDR3 is TGTGCCAGCAGCTTAGGTCTAGCGGGGAGCTCCTACAATGAGCAGTTCTTC. Amino acid sequence: CASSLGLAGSSYNEQFF.

The chain uses TRBV10-3 and TRBJ2-1; tentatively, D is TRBD1 or TRBD2 (5 bases each). The CDR3 is 17 residues long. V gave up 0 bases and J gave up 4 bases, with 16 bases separating them. Per the germline V gene, CDR1 is ENHRY and CDR2 is SYGVKD. CDR3 residues: CAISESRDRRVYNEQFF. The CDR3 DNA reads as TGTGCCATCAGTGAGTCTCGGGACCGAAGGGTTTACAATGAGCAGTTCTTC.

The rearrangement joins TRBV7-9 to TRBJ1-4; D possibly corresponds to TRBD1 (6 bases). The germline V gene has CDR1 SEHNR and CDR2 FQNEAQ (reference sequence). Trimming removed 3 bases from V and 0 bases from J, with 17 bases in between. The CDR3 has 18 residues. The CDR3 spells CASSFRLGHLATNEKLFF. The CDR3 region has the DNA TGTGCCAGCAGCTTCCGACTGGGACACCTAGCAACTAATGAAAAACTGTTTTTT.